One and the same sample provided the 6 T cell receptor beta chains below, sequenced in a study of blood T cell repertoires in COVID-19. Measured with immunoSEQ multiplex PCR; TCRdb has only the in-frame clones, and not every one. Of approximately 230,000 clones in the sample, approximately 84% were seen once. The specimen sequenced was PBMCs or T cells enriched from blood (not recorded which). These receptors all stem from a man aged 40-50 years who had recovered from COVID-19.

The chain links TRBV12-5 to TRBJ2-1; D unresolved. Germline CDR1 LGHNT, CDR2 FRNRAP. Trimming stripped 4 bases from V and 7 bases from J, with 11 bases between. The CDR3 is 13 residues long. The CDR3 region is CASGSQWANEQFF. The CDR3 nucleotides are TGTGCTAGTGGTTCCCAGTGGGCGAATGAGCAGTTCTTC.

The chain uses TRBV7-3 and TRBJ2-2, with D possibly TRBD2 on 5 matching bases. V lost 5 bases to trimming and J lost 6 bases, with 16 bases between them. The germline CDR1 and CDR2 sequences are SGHTA and FQGTGA. The CDR3 extends over 15 amino acids. CDR3 coding DNA: TGTGCCAGCAGCCCCTCCCCGGGGTCGGCCGGGGAGCTGTTTTTT. Its translation: CASSPSPGSAGELFF.

The V call is TRBV5-1, the J call TRBJ2-2; perhaps TRBD1 as D (6 bases). V lost 4 bases and J 0 bases, leaving 13 bases between the germline ends. This CDR3 is built from 16 residues. Per the germline V gene, CDR1 is SGHRS and CDR2 is YFSETQ. CDR3 coding DNA: TGCGCCAGCAGCGCCGGACAGTTCGCGAACACCGGGGAGCTGTTTTTT. Protein sequence: CASSAGQFANTGELFF.

The CDR3 loop reads CATSRAGQGAIEAFF. CDR3 coding DNA: TGTGCCACCAGCAGGGCCGGACAGGGGGCAATTGAAGCTTTCTTT. The chain joins TRBV15 to TRBJ1-1; TRBD1 agrees at 11 bases. This CDR3 comprises 15 residues. V was pared by 3 bases and J by 7 bases, with 7 bases of the junction left unmatched. Germline values: CDR1 LNHNV, CDR2 YYDKDF (reference sequence). Filled out from reference TRBV15 and TRBJ1-1, the complete variable domain reads DAMVIQNPRYQVTQFGKPVTLSCSQTLNHNVMYWYQQKSSQAPKLLFHYYDKDFNNEADTPDNFQSRRPNTSFCFLDIRSPGLGDTAMYLCATSRAGQGAIEAFFGQGTRLTVV.

V is TRBV5-6 and J is TRBJ1-2; D unclear. The V end lost 2 bases, the J end lost 3 bases, and 17 bases lay between the germline ends. CDR3 length equals 16 residues. Germline CDR1 and CDR2: SGHDT and YYEEEE. CDR3 sequence reads: CASSFRGIRPDYGYTF. The CDR3 DNA follows: TGTGCCAGCAGCTTTCGAGGGATAAGGCCTGACTATGGCTACACCTTC.

V and J are TRBV14 and TRBJ2-3, with 10 bases aligning to TRBD1. Germline lookup yields CDR1 SGHDN and CDR2 FVKESK. V was clipped by 4 bases and J by 5 bases; unmatched bases: 6. The length of the CDR3 is 15 residues. The CDR3, as DNA: TGTGCCAGCAGCCCGACAGGGGGCTTAGGAGATACGCAGTATTTT. It codes for CASSPTGGLGDTQYF.